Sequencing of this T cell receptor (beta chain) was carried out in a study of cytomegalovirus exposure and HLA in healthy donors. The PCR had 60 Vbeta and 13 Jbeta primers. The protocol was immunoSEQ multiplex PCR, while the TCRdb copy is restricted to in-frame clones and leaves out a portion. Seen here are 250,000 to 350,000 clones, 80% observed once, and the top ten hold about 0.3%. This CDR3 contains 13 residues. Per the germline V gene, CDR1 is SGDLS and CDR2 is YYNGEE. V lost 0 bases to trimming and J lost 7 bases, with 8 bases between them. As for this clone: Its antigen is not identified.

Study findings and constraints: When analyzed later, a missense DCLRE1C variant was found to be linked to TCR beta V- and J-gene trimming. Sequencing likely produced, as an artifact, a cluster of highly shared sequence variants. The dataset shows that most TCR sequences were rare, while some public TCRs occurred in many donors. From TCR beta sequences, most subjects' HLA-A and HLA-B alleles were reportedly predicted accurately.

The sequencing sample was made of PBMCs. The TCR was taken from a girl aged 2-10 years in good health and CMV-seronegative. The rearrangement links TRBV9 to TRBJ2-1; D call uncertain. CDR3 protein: CASSVDPRNEQFF. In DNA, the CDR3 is TGTGCCAGCAGCGTAGATCCACGGAATGAGCAGTTCTTC.